This T cell receptor (beta chain) was profiled in a study of naive and memory T cell subsets. The V end lost 3 bases, the J end lost 6 bases, and 16 bases lay between the germline ends. The CDR3 has 15 amino acids. Germline V CDR1 and CDR2: SGHAT, FQNNGV. Two oligonucleotides, mixed equimolar, formed the beta constant-region primer covering TRBC1 and TRBC2. Four rounds of PCR amplified the ligated cDNA using nested alpha and beta constant-region primers plus SP2. TCRdb independently ran MiXCR on the UMI-ligation and nested PCR reads; one entry per CDR3 protein. The profile shows tens of thousands of distinct CDR3 sequences, around 9% of them singletons.

The genes are TRBV11-2 and TRBJ2-3, with D possibly matching TRBD2 (6 bases). Sequences were obtained from central memory CD8+ T cells from blood. The TCR comes from a human donor in good health. The CDR3 DNA reads TGTGCCAGCAGCTTTGGGGACTCCGTGCACGATACGCAGTATTTT. Its protein is CASSFGDSVHDTQYF.